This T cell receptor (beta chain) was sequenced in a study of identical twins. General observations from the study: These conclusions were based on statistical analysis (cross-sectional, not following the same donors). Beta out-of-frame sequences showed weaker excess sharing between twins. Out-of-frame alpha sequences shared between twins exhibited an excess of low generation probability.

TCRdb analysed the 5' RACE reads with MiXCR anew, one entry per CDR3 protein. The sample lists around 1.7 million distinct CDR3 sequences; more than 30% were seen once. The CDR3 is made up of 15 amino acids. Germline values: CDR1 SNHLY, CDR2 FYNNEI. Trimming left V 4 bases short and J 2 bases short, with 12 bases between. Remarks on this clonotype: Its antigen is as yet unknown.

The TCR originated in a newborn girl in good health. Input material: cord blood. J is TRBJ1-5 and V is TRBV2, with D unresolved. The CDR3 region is CASSARPRGNQPQHF. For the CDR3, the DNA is TGTGCCAGCAGTGCCCGGCCTAGAGGCAATCAGCCCCAGCATTTT.